The rows below give T cell receptor beta chains drawn from one sample of a study of TIL therapy for anti-PD-1-resistant metastatic lung cancer. Method: immunoSEQ multiplex PCR; TCRdb's copy keeps in-frame clones and lacks some. The sample has about 26,000 clones, 72% seen once. The starting material was tumor tissue, obtained at baseline. These receptors came from a person aged 25 to 80 with non-small cell lung cancer. CDR3s include the opening cysteine and the closing phenylalanine or tryptophan. A D gene is named only where the DNA matches it firmly. Clone size is stated in some rows and not others, as once, few, many or a class when expanded.

v_call: TRBV7-3; d_call: NA; j_call: TRBJ2-3; clone_size: NA; cdr3_length: 13; cdr3_nt: TGTGCCAGCAGCTTAGGGGGCACAGATACGCAGTATTTT; cdr3_aa: CASSLGGTDTQYF
v_call: TRBV25-1; d_call: TRBD1; j_call: TRBJ2-7; clone_size: NA; cdr3_length: 13; cdr3_nt: TGTGCCAGCAGCGCCAGGGGGCGGGACGAGCAGTACTTC; cdr3_aa: CASSARGRDEQYF
v_call: TRBV5-6; d_call: NA; j_call: TRBJ1-6; clone_size: NA; cdr3_length: 15; cdr3_nt: TGTGCCAGCACCCTGCGGGGGGGATGTAATTCACCCCTCCACTTT; cdr3_aa: CASTLRGGCNSPLHF
v_call: TRBV9; d_call: NA; j_call: TRBJ2-5; clone_size: NA; cdr3_length: 16; cdr3_nt: TGTGCCAGTTTCTTCGACAGGCTCCGGGGTCAAGAGACCCAGTACTTC; cdr3_aa: CASFFDRLRGQETQYF
v_call: TRBV7-2; d_call: TRBD1; j_call: TRBJ2-7; clone_size: medium-sized; cdr3_length: 14; cdr3_nt: TGTGCCAGCACCGTGTTGGGGACAGACTACGAGCAGTACTTC; cdr3_aa: CASTVLGTDYEQYF
v_call: TRBV7-6; d_call: NA; j_call: TRBJ2-7; clone_size: NA; cdr3_length: 15; cdr3_nt: TGTGCCAGCAGCTCAAATCAGGGGATAACCTACGAGCAGTACTTC; cdr3_aa: CASSSNQGITYEQYF
v_call: TRBV4-1; d_call: TRBD1; j_call: TRBJ2-5; clone_size: few; cdr3_length: 17; cdr3_nt: TGCGCCAGCAGCCAAAGGCGTGGGACAGTAAGCCAAGAGACCCAGTACTTC; cdr3_aa: CASSQRRGTVSQETQYF
v_call: TRBV14; d_call: NA; j_call: TRBJ2-2; clone_size: NA; cdr3_length: 15; cdr3_nt: TGTGCCAGCAGCCAATACGGGACCTACACCGGGGAGCTGTTTTTT; cdr3_aa: CASSQYGTYTGELFF
v_call: TRBV9; d_call: TRBD2; j_call: TRBJ2-3; clone_size: once; cdr3_length: 20; cdr3_nt: TGTGCCAGCAGCGTGGGGCGGGGGGGCCGCGTCGTCCCTGGCACAGATACGCAGTATTTT; cdr3_aa: CASSVGRGGRVVPGTDTQYF
v_call: TRBV18; d_call: TRBD1; j_call: TRBJ1-2; clone_size: NA; cdr3_length: 16; cdr3_nt: TGTGCCAGCTCAGCGGACAGGGGGCAGGTAGACTATGGCTACACCTTC; cdr3_aa: CASSADRGQVDYGYTF
v_call: TRBV30; d_call: TRBD1; j_call: TRBJ2-1; clone_size: NA; cdr3_length: 15; cdr3_nt: TGTGCCTGGAGTGATGGGACAGGGAGTTGGGATGAGCAGTTCTTC; cdr3_aa: CAWSDGTGSWDEQFF
v_call: TRBV5-6; d_call: TRBD2; j_call: TRBJ2-2; clone_size: NA; cdr3_length: 16; cdr3_nt: TGTGCCAGCAGCTTGAGCCGGGGGGGATACACCGGGGAGCTGTTTTTT; cdr3_aa: CASSLSRGGYTGELFF
v_call: TRBV7-2; d_call: NA; j_call: TRBJ1-3; clone_size: NA; cdr3_length: 13; cdr3_nt: TGTGCCAGCAGCGCCCCATCAGGAAACACCATATATTTT; cdr3_aa: CASSAPSGNTIYF
v_call: TRBV5-1; d_call: NA; j_call: TRBJ1-4; clone_size: NA; cdr3_length: 18; cdr3_nt: TGCGCCAGCAGCTTGGGCAGGGACCTCGTCGCGGAATCTGAAAAACTGTTTTTT; cdr3_aa: CASSLGRDLVAESEKLFF
v_call: TRBV10-3; d_call: TRBD1; j_call: TRBJ1-4; clone_size: NA; cdr3_length: 14; cdr3_nt: TGTGCCATCAGGGGACAGGGGGCGGAAGAAAAACTGTTTTTT; cdr3_aa: CAIRGQGAEEKLFF
v_call: TRBV9; d_call: NA; j_call: TRBJ2-5; clone_size: NA; cdr3_length: 14; cdr3_nt: TGTGCCAGCAGCGTAGATGTAAGGCAAGAGACCCAGTACTTC; cdr3_aa: CASSVDVRQETQYF